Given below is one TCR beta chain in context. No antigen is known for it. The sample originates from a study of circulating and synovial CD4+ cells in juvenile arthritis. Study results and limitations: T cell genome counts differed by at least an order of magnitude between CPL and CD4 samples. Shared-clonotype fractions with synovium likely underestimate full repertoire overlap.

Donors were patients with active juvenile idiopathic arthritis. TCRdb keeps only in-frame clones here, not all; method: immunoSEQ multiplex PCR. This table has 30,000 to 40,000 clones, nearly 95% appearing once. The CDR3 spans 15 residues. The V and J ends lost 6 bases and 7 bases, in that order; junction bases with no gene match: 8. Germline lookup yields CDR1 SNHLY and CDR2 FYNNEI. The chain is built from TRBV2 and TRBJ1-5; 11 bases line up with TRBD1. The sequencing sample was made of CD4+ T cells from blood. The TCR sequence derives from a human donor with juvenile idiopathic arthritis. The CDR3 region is CASSPGQGAGQPQHF. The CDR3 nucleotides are TGTGCCAGCAGCCCCGGACAGGGGGCAGGGCAGCCCCAGCATTTT. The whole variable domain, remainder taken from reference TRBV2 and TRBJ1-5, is EPEVTQTPSHQVTQMGQEVILRCVPISNHLYFYWYRQILGQKVEFLVSFYNNEISEKSEIFDDQFSVERPDGSNFTLKIRSTKLEDSAMYFCASSPGQGAGQPQHFGDGTRLSIL.